A selection of T cell receptor beta chains follows, all from one sample in a study of blood T cells in healthy people across ages. Via MiXCR, TCRdb re-called the 5' RACE reads, giving one row per CDR3 protein. Of around 2 million distinct CDR3 sequences listed, roughly 43% are singletons. The sequenced sample was blood. All receptors come from a human donor in good health. CDR3s include the opening cysteine and the closing phenylalanine or tryptophan. A D gene is named only where the DNA matches it firmly.

TRBV25-1 | NA | CASSDWGRGKETQYF
TRBV7-2 | NA | CASRVGGLAYYGYTF
TRBV12-3/TRBV12-4 | TRBD1 | CASSLTRTGGPYGYTF
TRBV20-1 | TRBD1 | CSALQGLHYEQYF
TRBV12-3/TRBV12-4 | TRBD1 | CASSPPGQRSYGYTF
TRBV20-1 | TRBD2 | CSARDNRRGGVEQVF
TRBV12-3/TRBV12-4 | TRBD1 | CASSPGQGMKPQHF
TRBV29-1 | NA | CSVRRSRAYEQYF
TRBV7-2 | NA | CASSPAGAKNIQYF
TRBV6-6 | NA | CASSYSEATEAFF
TRBV7-8 | NA | CASSLGGTQDTQYF
TRBV4-3 | NA | CASSLGGRETNEKLFF
TRBV10-3 | NA | CAISESWGSPGEPQHF
TRBV20-1 | NA | CSARREPQYNEQYF
TRBV5-1 | TRBD1 | CASSDPGGSDEQYF
TRBV29-1 | NA | CSERQSAYNEQFF
TRBV9 | NA | CASSARGGEDGYTF
TRBV15 | NA | CATSRDRDNEETQYF
TRBV6-2/TRBV6-3 | NA | CASSYGLGLRFF
TRBV7-2 | NA | CASSFANAGREQFF
TRBV6-2/TRBV6-3 | NA | CASSYMNERQSQETQYF
TRBV28 | NA | CASSYRVLSIYEQYF
TRBV20-1 | NA | CSASENAAPSYEQYF
TRBV28 | NA | CASTSPETQYF
TRBV3-1 | NA | CASSQGTDYTF
TRBV7-3 | NA | CASSLTFKETQYF
TRBV6-1 | TRBD1 | CASSEGGQSLQETQYF